This T cell receptor beta chain was found in a study of cytotoxic CD8 clonotypes in ibrutinib-treated CLL. General study results and limits: Public clonotypes were rare and shrank or held steady on treatment.

This CDR3 region has 15 residues. Germline V CDR1 and CDR2: SSHAT, FNYEAQ (reference sequence). Method: immunoSEQ multiplex PCR; TCRdb's copy keeps in-frame clones and lacks some. The sample yields almost 250,000 clones, 60% to 75% seen once. This clone was observed a few times. Its target is not known. Mismatch with germline at one junction end may stem from a read error. The rearrangement uses TRBV7-7 and TRBJ2-5; D might be TRBD2 (5 bases). This receptor was obtained from a human donor with chronic lymphocytic leukemia. The sample here was PBMCs, taken after 24 months of ibrutinib treatment. Written as DNA, the CDR3 is TGTGCTAGCAGCCGTAAGCGGAGGAGGCAAGAGACCCAGTACTTC. Amino acids: CASSRKRRRQETQYF.